This T cell receptor (beta chain) was documented in a study of blood T cells in healthy people across ages. Study-level results: As age increased, TCR beta diversity per million T cells fell in a roughly linear fashion. With unsorted PBMCs, a conclusive comparison of naive versus antigen-experienced cells was not possible.

With regard to this clonotype: The antigen is not known.

For the second PCR, which ran for about 6 to 11 cycles, a sample-barcoded 5' primer and a J-beta primer mix were used. Through a template-switch adaptor with 12 random nucleotides, each cDNA molecule received a tag. No fewer than 2.5 million CDR3-containing paired-end reads came from each sample. TCRdb processed the 5' RACE reads anew with MiXCR; each CDR3 protein has one entry. The table records 600,000 to 800,000 distinct CDR3 sequences, over 40% of them present only once. The sequence came from a woman older than 75 in good health. The sequencing sample was made of blood.

The CDR3 DNA follows: TGCGCCAGCGGCAAGATGACAGGGAGGGCTGAAGCTTTCTTT. This sequence encodes CASGKMTGRAEAFF. V and J are TRBV5-1 and TRBJ1-1; 7 nucleotides align to TRBD1. Trimming took 7 bases from V and 6 from J; bases not matched to a gene: 12. Germline V CDR1 and CDR2: SGHRS, YFSETQ. The CDR3 loop spans 14 amino acids.